A selection of T cell receptor beta chains follows, all from one sample in a study of blood T cell repertoires in COVID-19. Sequencing was performed with immunoSEQ multiplex PCR; in TCRdb, only in-frame clones are kept and a portion is missing. The top ten clones hold roughly 15% of a sample with 70,000 to 90,000 clones, 60% to 85% of them seen once. Sequencing used peripheral blood. The receptor set was obtained from a human donor in a cohort sampled during active COVID-19. CDR3s leave out the opening cysteine and the closing phenylalanine or tryptophan. Fields, in order: V gene, J gene, clone size, CDR3 protein. A clone size is listed for some rows: how often the clone was seen (once, few, many), or a class if it is expanded.

V gene: TRBV9
J gene: TRBJ2-2
clone size: .
CDR3 protein: ASSVDHVGELF

V gene: TRBV19
J gene: TRBJ2-5
clone size: .
CDR3 protein: ASSRGQPGQETQY

V gene: TRBV7-9
J gene: TRBJ2-3
clone size: once
CDR3 protein: ASTRTSGRGDTQY

V gene: TRBV18
J gene: TRBJ2-7
clone size: .
CDR3 protein: ASSPAGGPAYEQY

V gene: TRBV11-2
J gene: TRBJ1-4
clone size: .
CDR3 protein: ASSPVYRGEKLF

V gene: TRBV6-5
J gene: TRBJ2-1
clone size: .
CDR3 protein: ASRLGLAGGGEQF

V gene: TRBV7-2
J gene: TRBJ1-1
clone size: .
CDR3 protein: ASSELTGGGTDAF

V gene: TRBV3-1/TRBV3-2
J gene: TRBJ2-7
clone size: many
CDR3 protein: ASSSSSGGTYEQY

V gene: TRBV7-9
J gene: TRBJ2-7
clone size: once
CDR3 protein: ASSLKLAGYEQY

V gene: TRBV20-1
J gene: TRBJ1-1
clone size: .
CDR3 protein: SGRGTEAF

V gene: TRBV7-9
J gene: TRBJ1-2
clone size: .
CDR3 protein: ASSSRQEPPFHYGYT

V gene: TRBV19
J gene: TRBJ1-2
clone size: .
CDR3 protein: ASSIDQGNGGYT

V gene: TRBV9
J gene: TRBJ2-1
clone size: .
CDR3 protein: ASSVEGREWNEQF

V gene: TRBV19
J gene: TRBJ2-1
clone size: once
CDR3 protein: ASSDSGIRNEQF

V gene: TRBV7-9
J gene: TRBJ1-1
clone size: .
CDR3 protein: ASSLGQAWGAF

V gene: TRBV2
J gene: TRBJ1-4
clone size: .
CDR3 protein: ASSEGQGGVTNEKLF

V gene: TRBV9
J gene: TRBJ1-6
clone size: .
CDR3 protein: ASSGGDDREYNSPLH

V gene: TRBV6-4
J gene: TRBJ2-3
clone size: many
CDR3 protein: ASSETSGGTDTQY

V gene: TRBV19
J gene: TRBJ2-2
clone size: .
CDR3 protein: ASSIQNTGELF

V gene: TRBV3-1/TRBV3-2
J gene: TRBJ1-3
clone size: .
CDR3 protein: ASSSHGQP

V gene: TRBV5-4
J gene: TRBJ2-1
clone size: .
CDR3 protein: ASSSLAGVGNEQF

V gene: TRBV7-8
J gene: TRBJ2-1
clone size: .
CDR3 protein: ASSLPPGLAGSSYNEQF

V gene: TRBV9
J gene: TRBJ2-7
clone size: .
CDR3 protein: ARGGDAQRGRMVQGADEQY

V gene: TRBV29-1
J gene: TRBJ2-7
clone size: .
CDR3 protein: SVEGQGGYEQY

V gene: TRBV24-1
J gene: TRBJ2-2
clone size: .
CDR3 protein: ATSARTGTGLDTGELF

V gene: TRBV7-2
J gene: TRBJ2-3
clone size: .
CDR3 protein: ASSLTPGSGTDTQY